This TCR beta chain was recovered during a study of blood T cell repertoires in COVID-19. Turning to the study itself: There were acute and convalescent COVID-19 samples, and they came from the United States, Italy and Spain. PBMCs, B-cell-depleted T cells, or T cells were the source of the cDNA or gDNA that made up the material.

Original analysis: Estimation of nucleated cell counts was performed using reference gene primer amplification. The data were produced by immunoSEQ multiplex PCR, yet TCRdb's version contains in-frame clones alone and is incomplete. V and J calls and clone size are given by that table; D and trimming were obtained from the DNA. There are more than 40,000 clones in the sample; 75% to 90% occur only once, and 15% to 19% lies in the top ten. The CDR3 runs 15 residues. J gave up 2 bases and V 6 bases, and 6 bases lay outside the gene matches. Germline CDR1 reads MNHEY; CDR2 reads SVGAGI. The chain is built from TRBV6-5 and TRBJ1-4, with TRBD1 matching 7 bases. Sequencing input: peripheral blood. The sequence came from a human donor in a cohort sampled during active COVID-19. The donor label of this sample is uncertain. As DNA, the CDR3 is TGTGCCAGCAGAGATACAGGGGTCACTAATGAAAAACTGTTTTTT. This gives the protein CASRDTGVTNEKLFF.